These 24 T cell receptor beta chains were all obtained from the same sample, sequenced in a study of shared clonotypes between healthy human individuals. Naive CD8 cells lacked CD45RO, underwent positive selection for CCR7 and left out terminally differentiated effector memory CD45RA+ cells. Clones were sequenced by immunoSEQ multiplex PCR, and TCRdb holds only the in-frame ones, with some missing. The repertoire consists of 2 million to 2.5 million clones, with around 96% occurring once and the leading ten covering roughly 1.1%. The sequenced sample was naive CD8+ T cells sorted from blood. These receptors were taken from a man between 18 and 29 years old in good health.

The genes are TRBV29-1 and TRBJ1-2, with unresolved D. Deletions cut 4 bases from V and 5 bases from J, with 17 bases between. There are 14 residues in the CDR3. The germline V gene has CDR1 SQVTM and CDR2 ANQGSEA. For the CDR3, the DNA is TGCAGCGTTGTTCGGCCACTAGATAGATATGGCTACACCTTC. It encodes CSVVRPLDRYGYTF.

The rearrangement links TRBV7-2 to TRBJ2-3, with a possible D match to TRBD2 (6 bases). CDR1 is SGHTA, CDR2 FQGNSA, per germline. The CDR3 has 16 amino acids. Trimming pared 1 base from V and 3 bases from J, leaving 14 bases between. The CDR3 DNA reads TGTGCCAGCAGCTTAGAGAACGGGGGATCGACAGATACGCAGTATTTT. It is translated as CASSLENGGSTDTQYF.

This chain links TRBV7-6 with TRBJ2-3; weak D call: TRBD1 (6 bases). CDR1 is SGHVS, CDR2 FNYEAQ, per germline. This CDR3 is 15 amino acids long. Trimming cost V 5 bases and J 0 bases, with 12 bases left between them. Written as DNA, the CDR3 is TGTGCCAGCAGCGGGACATACTCGAGCACAGATACGCAGTATTTT. This translates into CASSGTYSSTDTQYF. Complete variable domain (other parts from reference TRBV7-6 and TRBJ2-3): GAGVSQSPRYKVTKRGQDVALRCDPISGHVSLYWYRQALGQGPEFLTYFNYEAQQDKSGLPNDRFSAERPEGSISTLTIQRTEQRDSAMYRCASSGTYSSTDTQYFGPGTRLTVL.

This chain joins TRBV6-5 and TRBJ1-4; maybe TRBD1 (6 bases). CDR1 is MNHEY and CDR2 is SVGAGI in the germline V gene. V was shortened by 3 bases and J by 1 base, with 12 bases between the two germline ends. This CDR3 comprises 16 residues. CDR3 sequence reads: CASSYSGAGTNEKLFF. For the CDR3, the DNA is TGTGCCAGCAGTTATTCAGGGGCGGGAACTAATGAAAAACTGTTTTTT.

This clone is a singleton in its sample. The chain couples TRBV7-2 to TRBJ2-7, with D possibly TRBD1 on 5 matching bases. Germline lookup yields CDR1 SGHTA and CDR2 FQGNSA. The CDR3 is 14 residues long. Between the trimmed V and J ends, which lost 6 bases and 1 base, there was a span of 13 bases. The CDR3 DNA sequence: TGTGCCAGCAGTTTCGCAGGGATTTCCTACGAGCAGTACTTC. Translated, it gives CASSFAGISYEQYF.

V and J are TRBV5-1 and TRBJ2-7; the match to TRBD2 covers 12 bases. Germline V gene data show CDR1 as SGHRS and CDR2 as YFSETQ. The CDR3 contains 15 residues. Trimming removed 1 base from V and 6 bases from J; junction bases left unmatched: 5. The CDR3, as DNA: TGCGCCAGCAGCTTGAGGACTAGCGGGACTGGCGAGCAGTACTTC. This gives the protein CASSLRTSGTGEQYF.

The rearrangement joins TRBV5-6 to TRBJ2-7; the match to TRBD1 covers 9 bases. The length of the CDR3 is 17 residues. CDR1 SGHDT and CDR2 YYEEEE come from the germline V gene. J gave up 6 bases and V 2 bases, and 15 bases lay outside the gene matches. CDR3 nucleotides: TGTGCCAGCAGCTTACCCTTACGAAGGACAGGGGCCTCCGAGCAGTACTTC. Translated, it gives CASSLPLRRTGASEQYF.

At least ten counts were recorded for this clone. The rearrangement uses TRBV30 and TRBJ1-4, with D maybe TRBD1 (6 bases). V dropped 3 bases and J dropped 8 bases, with 13 bases sitting between them. The CDR3 consists of 13 residues. Germline CDR1 reads GTSNPN; CDR2 reads SVGIG (reference sequence). CDR3 residues: CAWRGGPGEKLFF. CDR3 coding DNA: TGTGCCTGGAGAGGGGGGCCCGGGGAAAAACTGTTTTTT.

The chain recombines TRBV7-9 with TRBJ2-3; 7 bases map to TRBD2. Germline lookup yields CDR1 SEHNR and CDR2 FQNEAQ (reference sequence). This CDR3 spans 14 amino acids. V dropped 3 bases and J dropped 4; count of bases not matched to a gene: 4. The CDR3 spells CASSFAGVPDTQYF. The CDR3 bases are TGTGCCAGCAGCTTCGCGGGAGTCCCAGATACGCAGTATTTT. The full variable domain, its missing parts supplied by reference TRBV7-9 and TRBJ2-3, is DTGVSQNPRHKITKRGQNVTFRCDPISEHNRLYWYRQTLGQGPEFLTYFQNEAQLEKSRLLSDRFSAERPKGSFSTLEIQRTEQGDSAMYLCASSFAGVPDTQYFGPGTRLTVL.

The rearrangement links TRBV6-6 to TRBJ2-1; the match to TRBD2 covers 7 bases. The CDR3 covers 15 residues. With 8 bases clipped from V and 0 bases from J, the junction kept 7 bases outside the gene matches. Germline CDR1 is MNHNY and CDR2 is SVGAGI (reference sequence). The CDR3 region has the DNA TGTGCCAGCTCGGTCGGCGGGAGCTCCTACAATGAGCAGTTCTTC. The encoded protein is CASSVGGSSYNEQFF.

The chain carries TRBV6-5 and TRBJ1-1; unclear D gene. The CDR3 extends over 15 amino acids. V was cut by 0 bases and J by 1 base, with 9 bases left in between. The germline V gene has CDR1 MNHEY and CDR2 SVGAGI. CDR3 coding DNA: TGTGCCAGCAGTTACTCGAAACACCCGAACACTGAAGCTTTCTTT. Translating gives CASSYSKHPNTEAFF.

This chain connects TRBV4-2 to TRBJ2-7; the D gene could be TRBD1 or TRBD2 (5 bases each). Looked up from germline, CDR1 is LGHNA and CDR2 is YNFKEQ. CDR3 size: 14 residues. V dropped 1 base and J dropped 6 bases, with 13 bases sitting between them. The CDR3 loop reads CASSQVGESIEQYF. CDR3 DNA sequence: TGTGCCAGCAGCCAAGTAGGGGAGTCGATCGAGCAGTACTTC.

With regard to this clone: The sample has other DNA sequences that encode this CDR3 too. J is TRBJ1-1 and V is TRBV7-9; D remains ambiguous. V lost 0 bases and J lost 1, with 6 bases in between. Germline loops: CDR1 SEHNR, CDR2 FQNEAQ (reference sequence). This CDR3 is built from 14 residues. The CDR3 coding sequence is TGTGCCAGCAGCTTAGCAGGCAAGAACACTGAAGCTTTCTTT. Protein: CASSLAGKNTEAFF. The full variable domain, rest sourced from reference TRBV7-9 and TRBJ1-1, is DTGVSQNPRHKITKRGQNVTFRCDPISEHNRLYWYRQTLGQGPEFLTYFQNEAQLEKSRLLSDRFSAERPKGSFSTLEIQRTEQGDSAMYLCASSLAGKNTEAFFGQGTRLTVV.

The gene calls are TRBV20-1 and TRBJ1-2; D unresolved. This CDR3 has 11 residues. The V gene lost 1 base and the J gene lost 6 bases, with 6 bases spanning the gap. Germline V CDR1 and CDR2: DFQATT, SNEGSKA (reference sequence). CDR3 sequence: CSARGTHGYTF. CDR3 coding DNA: TGCAGTGCTAGAGGGACTCATGGCTACACCTTC.

The chain recombines TRBV9 with TRBJ2-7, with D maybe TRBD2 (6 bases). Germline assignment: CDR1 SGDLS and CDR2 YYNGEE. The CDR3 contains 13 residues. V was clipped by 7 bases and J by 6 bases, with 17 bases between them. The CDR3 DNA reads TGTGCCAGCTCCGAGGGACTGGGCCTCGAGCAGTACTTC. This translates into CASSEGLGLEQYF.

The chain couples TRBV6-5 to TRBJ2-7, with D possibly matching TRBD2 (6 bases). From germline, CDR1 is MNHEY and CDR2 SVGAGI. The V end lost 5 bases, the J end lost 3 bases, and 11 bases lay between the germline ends. The CDR3 contains 13 residues. The CDR3 nucleotides are TGTGCCAGCAGTCAAATGACTAGCTACGAGCAGTACTTC. This translates into CASSQMTSYEQYF.

This chain uses TRBV4-1 with TRBJ2-7; D gene uncertain. This CDR3 contains 18 residues. Germline-derived CDR1 and CDR2 are MGHRA and YSYEKL. Trimming took 0 bases from V and 0 from J, leaving 18 bases between them. The CDR3 sequence: CASSQDLRAEWASYEQYF. The CDR3 coding sequence is TGCGCCAGCAGCCAAGATCTAAGGGCGGAATGGGCCTCCTACGAGCAGTACTTC.

The chain links TRBV27 to TRBJ2-7; 7 bases align to TRBD1. CDR1 MNHEY and CDR2 SMNVEV come from the germline V gene (reference sequence). CDR3 size: 14 residues. Germline trimming cut 5 bases from V and 0 bases from J; bases unmatched to any gene: 4. CDR3: CASSPHRGSYEQYF. The CDR3 nucleotides are TGTGCCAGCAGTCCCCACAGGGGCTCCTACGAGCAGTACTTC.

V and J are TRBV27 and TRBJ2-7; D might be TRBD1 (6 bases). Trimming shortened V by 5 bases and J by 5 bases, and 10 bases separated the two germline ends. This CDR3 region has 12 residues. Germline CDR1 MNHEY, CDR2 SMNVEV (reference sequence). CDR3 sequence: CASSMTGHEQYF. In DNA form, the CDR3 reads TGTGCCAGCAGTATGACAGGCCACGAGCAGTACTTC.

This chain joins TRBV5-6 and TRBJ2-7; possibly TRBD2 for D (5 bases). Germline V gene sequence: CDR1 SGHDT, CDR2 YYEEEE. Trimming took 6 bases from V and 3 from J, leaving 16 bases between them. The CDR3 spans 14 residues. CDR3: CASTLGSGFYEQYF. The DNA of the CDR3 is TGTGCCAGCACACTTGGATCGGGGTTCTACGAGCAGTACTTC. The variable domain in full, completed from reference TRBV5-6 and TRBJ2-7, reads DAGVTQSPTHLIKTRGQQVTLRCSPKSGHDTVSWYQQALGQGPQFIFQYYEEEERQRGNFPDRFSGHQFPNYSSELNVNALLLGDSALYLCASTLGSGFYEQYFGPGTRLTVT.

This clone is a singleton in its sample. The CDR3 loop reads CASSQLANRGIYGYTF. As DNA, the CDR3 is TGCGCCAGCAGTCAACTGGCTAATCGGGGAATCTATGGCTACACCTTC. V is TRBV23-1 and J is TRBJ1-2; D uncertain. TRBV23-1 counts as an open reading frame of uncertain function. This CDR3 has 16 amino acids. The V end lost 2 bases, the J end lost 4 bases, and 17 bases lay between the germline ends.

The chain joins TRBV4-3 to TRBJ2-6, with 7 bases aligning to TRBD1. V lost 0 bases, J lost 0 bases, and 8 bases stayed unmatched. The CDR3 has 19 amino acids. Germline values: CDR1 LGHNA, CDR2 YSLEER. The CDR3 DNA follows: TGCGCCAGCAGCCAAGATACAACAGGGGTTCTCTCTGGGGCCAACGTCCTGACTTTC. Translation: CASSQDTTGVLSGANVLTF.

The CDR3 sequence: CASSSRTDFTGELFF. The CDR3 bases are TGTGCCAGCAGTTCACGGACTGATTTCACCGGGGAGCTGTTTTTT. V and J are TRBV27 and TRBJ2-2, with a weak D call TRBD2 (5 bases). The V end was cut by 4 bases, the J end by 4 bases, with 13 bases between. Germline V gene sequence: CDR1 MNHEY, CDR2 SMNVEV (reference sequence). The CDR3 consists of 15 residues.

This chain links TRBV7-3 with TRBJ2-3; D is unresolved. The CDR3 length is 15 residues. In germline, CDR1 is SGHTA, CDR2 FQGTGA. The V and J ends lost 3 bases and 3 bases respectively, with 13 bases between them. The CDR3 protein is CASSLIGVGTDTQYF. The CDR3 nucleotides read TGTGCCAGCAGCTTGATCGGAGTGGGAACAGATACGCAGTATTTT.